A selection of T cell receptor beta chains follows, all from one sample in a study of cytomegalovirus exposure and HLA in healthy donors. The data were produced by immunoSEQ multiplex PCR, yet TCRdb's version contains in-frame clones alone and is incomplete. The sample has 45,000 to 60,000 clones. Material for sequencing was PBMCs. These receptors came from a male donor in good health and CMV-seronegative. Each CDR3 is given with its conserved first and last residue. Each record gives: V gene, D gene, J gene, CDR3 protein, CDR3 DNA. The D gene is left open where the match is weak.

TRBV28,TRBD1,TRBJ2-1,CASSKTGGNEQFF,TGTGCCAGCAGTAAGACAGGGGGCAATGAGCAGTTCTTC
TRBV23-1,.,TRBJ1-1,CARPPRGAMTEDFF,TGCGCCAGACCGCCCCGGGGGGCGATGACTGAAGATTTCTTT
TRBV6-1,.,TRBJ1-2,CASSEQGPYGYTF,TGTGCCAGCAGTGAACAGGGGCCCTATGGCTACACCTTC
TRBV5-1,.,TRBJ2-2,CASSLGRGNTGELFF,TGCGCCAGCAGCTTGGGAAGGGGAAACACCGGGGAGCTGTTTTTT
TRBV5-4,TRBD1,TRBJ2-7,CASSLDWTGDHEQYF,TGTGCCAGCAGCTTGGATTGGACAGGGGACCACGAGCAGTACTTC
TRBV4-1,TRBD1,TRBJ1-1,CASSQITGGNTEAFF,TGCGCCAGCAGCCAAATAACAGGGGGGAACACTGAAGCTTTCTTT
TRBV19,.,TRBJ1-1,CASSIEGGRAFF,TGTGCCAGTAGTATAGAGGGAGGGAGAGCTTTCTTT
TRBV19,TRBD1,TRBJ2-7,CASSTDRASEQYF,TGTGCCAGTAGTACGGACAGGGCAAGCGAGCAGTACTTC
TRBV28,TRBD1,TRBJ2-7,CASSFPQGASYEQYF,TGTGCCAGCAGTTTTCCGCAGGGGGCGTCGTACGAGCAGTACTTC
TRBV4-3,.,TRBJ2-7,CASSQLVRSEQYF,TGCGCCAGCAGCCAACTAGTCCGCTCCGAGCAGTACTTC
TRBV5-1,.,TRBJ2-3,CASSLGRGTYGADTQYF,TGCGCCAGCAGCTTGGGCCGGGGGACCTATGGGGCCGATACGCAGTATTTT
TRBV4-2,.,TRBJ1-6,CASSQEGVNNSPLHF,TGTGCCAGCAGCCAAGAAGGAGTAAATAATTCACCCCTACACTTT
TRBV12-5,TRBD2,TRBJ2-7,CASGPRSSGGAYEQYF,TGTGCTAGTGGTCCCCGGAGCAGCGGGGGGGCCTACGAGCAGTACTTC
TRBV2,TRBD1,TRBJ1-5,CASSPNTGGAQPQHF,TGTGCCAGCAGCCCGAACACAGGGGGCGCTCAGCCCCAGCATTTT
TRBV28,TRBD1,TRBJ1-2,CAGLTGNYGYTF,TGTGCTGGCCTGACAGGGAACTATGGCTACACCTTC
TRBV9,.,TRBJ1-3,CASSPSAGWGTGNTIYF,TGTGCCAGCAGCCCAAGCGCGGGGTGGGGGACTGGAAACACCATATATTTT
TRBV4-2,.,TRBJ2-7,CASRGAGSYEQYF,TGTGCCAGTCGGGGGGCGGGATCCTACGAGCAGTACTTC
TRBV5-6,.,TRBJ1-6,CASSYGTYSRSPLHF,TGTGCCAGCAGCTACGGGACTTATTCACGTTCACCCCTCCACTTT
TRBV7-2,TRBD1,TRBJ2-2,CASSLISRVHRGPTGELFF,TGTGCCAGCAGCTTAATATCCCGTGTCCACAGGGGGCCGACCGGGGAGCTGTTTTTT
TRBV6-5,TRBD1,TRBJ1-6,CASSLETGGNSPLHF,TGTGCCAGCAGTTTGGAGACAGGGGGAAATTCACCCCTCCACTTT
TRBV4-1,.,TRBJ1-4,CASSQAASGWSEKLFF,TGCGCCAGCAGCCAAGCGGCCTCAGGGTGGTCTGAAAAACTGTTTTTT
TRBV5-4,TRBD1,TRBJ2-3,CASSLKTGGFSDTQYF,TGTGCCAGCAGCTTGAAGACAGGGGGCTTCTCAGATACGCAGTATTTT
TRBV9,.,TRBJ2-7,CASSVDQGGYEQYF,TGTGCCAGCAGCGTAGACCAGGGAGGCTACGAGCAGTACTTC
TRBV5-1,TRBD2,TRBJ2-2,CASSHFTPSGGTTGELFF,TGCGCCAGCAGCCATTTTACTCCTAGCGGGGGGACAACCGGGGAGCTGTTTTTT
TRBV5-5,.,TRBJ1-1,CASSWAVQNTEAFF,TGTGCCAGCAGCTGGGCCGTCCAGAACACTGAAGCTTTCTTT
TRBV4-2,.,TRBJ1-1,CASSSQGETEAFF,TGTGCCAGCAGCTCGCAGGGTGAGACTGAAGCTTTCTTT
TRBV6-4,TRBD2,TRBJ2-3,CASSDHSGSVDTQYF,TGTGCCAGCAGTGACCATAGCGGGAGCGTGGATACGCAGTATTTT
TRBV29-1,.,TRBJ2-1,CSVLSGGVEQFF,TGCAGCGTTCTTAGCGGCGGGGTTGAGCAGTTCTTC
TRBV18,TRBD1,TRBJ1-1,CASSPRTGENTEAFF,TGTGCCAGCTCACCGAGGACAGGGGAAAACACTGAAGCTTTCTTT
TRBV6-1,.,TRBJ1-6,CASSSGVRGASPLHF,TGTGCCAGCAGCTCAGGGGTTCGGGGGGCCTCACCCCTCCACTTT
TRBV12-5,.,TRBJ2-5,CASGFSGPAGETQYF,TGTGCTAGTGGTTTTTCGGGGCCCGCGGGGGAGACCCAGTACTTC
TRBV9,TRBD2,TRBJ2-7,CASSVGGSGLAYEQYF,TGTGCCAGCAGCGTGGGAGGGAGCGGATTGGCCTACGAGCAGTACTTC
TRBV6-1,.,TRBJ1-4,CASSEGYGAGEKLFF,TGTGCCAGCAGTGAAGGCTATGGGGCAGGTGAAAAACTGTTTTTT
TRBV5-5,.,TRBJ2-7,CASSLEGGYSGEQYF,TGTGCCAGCAGCTTGGAAGGCGGATACTCGGGGGAGCAGTACTTC
TRBV9,TRBD2,TRBJ2-1,CASSGRLAGGYNEQFF,TGTGCCAGCAGCGGGAGACTAGCGGGAGGGTACAATGAGCAGTTCTTC
TRBV7-2,TRBD2,TRBJ2-2,CASRPGGRINTGELFF,TGTGCCAGCAGGCCGGGGGGACGGATTAACACCGGGGAGCTGTTTTTT
TRBV4-2,.,TRBJ2-7,CASSQAVGAAYEQYF,TGTGCCAGCAGCCAAGCTGTGGGGGCCGCCTACGAGCAGTACTTC
TRBV7-2,TRBD2,TRBJ2-3,CASSLSPGRGIDTQYF,TGTGCCAGCAGCTTAAGTCCCGGGCGGGGGATAGATACGCAGTATTTT
TRBV9,TRBD1,TRBJ1-4,CASSVGGTGSEKLFF,TGTGCCAGCAGCGTGGGGGGGACAGGGAGTGAAAAACTGTTTTTT
TRBV10-3,TRBD1,TRBJ2-3,CAISESGTGYGTDTQYF,TGTGCCATCAGTGAGTCGGGGACAGGGTACGGCACAGATACGCAGTATTTT
TRBV19,TRBD2,TRBJ2-5,CASSSLAGGQETQYF,TGTGCCAGTAGTTCACTAGCGGGGGGCCAAGAGACCCAGTACTTC